The rows below give T cell receptor beta chains drawn from one sample of a study of beta chain features in type 1 diabetes. Clones were read by immunoSEQ multiplex PCR, and TCRdb kept only the in-frame ones, dropping some. The sample lists around 330,000 clones; more than 9.5% were seen once. Sequences were obtained from naive CD4+ T cells from blood. The receptors originated from a woman aged 30 to 39 in good health. The CDR3 runs from the conserved cysteine through the conserved F or W. The D gene is left open where the match is weak. Rows give clone size only sometimes, using once, few, many, or a class for an expanded clone.

V gene	clone size	J gene	D gene	CDR3 protein	CDR3 DNA
TRBV7-2	.	TRBJ2-7	.	CASSSFLGGLYEQYF	TGTGCCAGCAGCTCCTTCCTTGGGGGCCTTTACGAGCAGTACTTC
TRBV7-3	few	TRBJ2-3	.	CASSYGSSSTDTQYF	TGTGCCAGCAGCTACGGGTCGTCTAGCACAGATACGCAGTATTTT
TRBV15	.	TRBJ1-1	.	CATSAGQHTEAFF	TGTGCCACCTCAGCTGGACAGCACACTGAAGCTTTCTTT
TRBV7-7	.	TRBJ2-5	.	CASSLTPPETQYF	TGTGCTAGCAGTCTGACTCCACCGGAGACCCAGTACTTC
TRBV2	.	TRBJ2-5	TRBD1	CASKGQGEETQYF	TGTGCCAGCAAGGGACAGGGTGAAGAGACCCAGTACTTC
TRBV19	.	TRBJ2-1	TRBD2	CASSIGTSGYEQFF	TGTGCCAGTAGTATAGGGACTAGCGGCTATGAGCAGTTCTTC
TRBV4-3	few	TRBJ2-2	.	CASSPGYTGELFF	TGCGCCAGCAGTCCAGGATACACCGGGGAGCTGTTTTTT
TRBV4-3	.	TRBJ2-7	.	CASSQAGTYEQYF	TGCGCCAGCAGCCAAGCAGGGACCTACGAGCAGTACTTC
TRBV6-1	.	TRBJ1-5	.	CASLYTGQPQHF	TGTGCCAGTCTCTATACGGGTCAGCCCCAGCATTTT
TRBV5-4	few	TRBJ2-7	TRBD1	CASSQTTGVEQYF	TGTGCCAGCAGCCAAACCACAGGGGTCGAGCAGTACTTC
TRBV7-2	.	TRBJ1-1	.	CASSSTGTEAFF	TGTGCCAGCAGCTCCACAGGCACTGAAGCTTTCTTT
TRBV18	.	TRBJ2-2	.	CASSRLAAANTGELFF	TGTGCCAGCTCACGCCTAGCCGCCGCGAACACCGGGGAGCTGTTTTTT
TRBV27	few	TRBJ1-5	TRBD1	CASKRQGRVGNQPQHF	TGTGCCAGCAAGAGACAGGGTCGGGTAGGCAATCAGCCCCAGCATTTT
TRBV6-1	.	TRBJ2-6	.	CASSEDSRSTGANVLTF	TGTGCCAGCAGTGAAGATAGCCGGAGCACTGGGGCCAACGTCCTGACTTTC
TRBV7-2	.	TRBJ2-3	TRBD1	CASNSRGRISDTQYF	TGTGCCAGCAACAGCAGGGGGCGGATATCGGATACGCAGTATTTT
TRBV6-5	few	TRBJ2-7	TRBD2	CASSRRLAGGNEQYF	TGTGCCAGCAGTCGTCGACTAGCGGGAGGAAACGAGCAGTACTTC
TRBV9	.	TRBJ2-1	TRBD2	CASSVGGGPNNEQFF	TGTGCCAGCAGCGTAGGGGGGGGTCCCAACAATGAGCAGTTCTTC
TRBV10-3	few	TRBJ2-3	.	CAISESTGVKDTQYF	TGTGCCATCAGTGAGTCGACGGGAGTAAAGGATACGCAGTATTTT
TRBV29-1	few	TRBJ2-7	TRBD2	CSVVSPASGNYEQYF	TGCAGCGTTGTCTCTCCAGCTAGCGGGAACTACGAGCAGTACTTC
TRBV5-4	.	TRBJ2-1	.	CASRTGAGETYNEQFF	TGTGCCAGCAGAACGGGGGCGGGAGAGACCTACAATGAGCAGTTCTTC
TRBV29-1	.	TRBJ2-5	TRBD2	CSARGRGAGQETQYF	TGCAGCGCCCGAGGGAGGGGTGCAGGCCAAGAGACCCAGTACTTC
TRBV5-6	few	TRBJ2-5	.	CASSFQGWQTQYF	TGTGCCAGCAGCTTTCAGGGGTGGCAGACCCAGTACTTC
TRBV27	few	TRBJ1-2	TRBD1	CASSLSDRLHF	TGTGCCAGCAGTTTATCGGACAGGTTACACTTC
TRBV7-2	few	TRBJ2-1	TRBD2	CASSYPGLASYNEQFF	TGTGCCAGCAGCTACCCGGGACTAGCTTCCTACAATGAGCAGTTCTTC
TRBV7-2	few	TRBJ2-7	TRBD2	CASSSPGLAGGAGEQYF	TGTGCCAGCAGCTCCCCCGGACTAGCGGGAGGAGCAGGGGAGCAGTACTTC
TRBV29-1	few	TRBJ2-2	.	CSVERARATGELFF	TGCAGCGTCGAAAGGGCCAGGGCAACCGGGGAGCTGTTTTTT
TRBV2	.	TRBJ1-2	.	CASRGDRMRGGGYTF	TGTGCCAGCCGCGGTGACCGGATGAGAGGTGGTGGCTACACCTTC
TRBV13	.	TRBJ1-2	TRBD1	CASSLDRAALYGYTF	TGTGCCAGCAGCTTGGACAGGGCTGCCCTCTATGGCTACACCTTC
TRBV30	.	TRBJ1-4	TRBD1	CAWTGQSNEKLFF	TGTGCCTGGACGGGACAGTCTAATGAAAAACTGTTTTTT
TRBV27	few	TRBJ1-1	TRBD1	CASSGGQGILNTEAFF	TGTGCCAGCAGTGGGGGACAGGGGATTTTGAACACTGAAGCTTTCTTT
TRBV2	few	TRBJ1-2	.	CASRTGDYTF	TGTGCCAGCAGGACGGGAGACTACACCTTC
TRBV7-2	.	TRBJ1-1	TRBD1	CASSPGQENTEAFF	TGTGCCAGCAGCCCGGGACAGGAGAACACTGAAGCTTTCTTT
TRBV5-4	few	TRBJ2-7	TRBD2	CASSFGGGPSYEQYF	TGTGCCAGCAGCTTTGGGGGAGGGCCCTCCTACGAGCAGTACTTC
TRBV30	few	TRBJ1-1	TRBD1	CAWSRTGVTEAFF	TGTGCCTGGAGTAGGACAGGGGTCACTGAAGCTTTCTTT
TRBV2	few	TRBJ2-1	TRBD2	CASREGGPIHNEQFF	TGTGCCAGCAGAGAGGGAGGGCCGATCCACAATGAGCAGTTCTTC
TRBV9	.	TRBJ2-4	TRBD2	CASSPGTSDGNIQYF	TGTGCCAGCAGCCCCGGGACTAGCGACGGGAACATTCAGTACTTC
TRBV7-2	.	TRBJ1-5	.	CASSFGGSSNQPQHF	TGTGCCAGCAGCTTCGGGGGGAGCAGCAATCAGCCCCAGCATTTT
TRBV7-3	.	TRBJ2-3	TRBD2	CASSFEVAGGEDTQYF	TGTGCCAGCAGCTTTGAGGTAGCGGGAGGGGAAGATACGCAGTATTTT
TRBV2	few	TRBJ2-7	TRBD2	CASSERLAGGKSYEQYF	TGTGCCAGCAGTGAACGGCTAGCGGGAGGGAAGAGTTACGAGCAGTACTTC
TRBV29-1	.	TRBJ1-2	.	CSFQRWEGPRYGYTF	TGCAGCTTCCAGCGCTGGGAGGGGCCGCGGTATGGCTACACCTTC
TRBV7-6	few	TRBJ2-5	.	CASSLGHGGQETQYF	TGTGCCAGCAGCTTAGGGCACGGCGGGCAAGAGACCCAGTACTTC
TRBV4-3	.	TRBJ2-7	TRBD2	CASSQDFGLARHEQYF	TGCGCCAGCAGCCAAGATTTCGGACTAGCACGCCACGAGCAGTACTTC
TRBV30	.	TRBJ2-1	TRBD2	CAWKNGLAAPPFF	TGTGCCTGGAAAAATGGACTAGCGGCCCCCCCGTTCTTC
TRBV2	few	TRBJ2-7	TRBD1	CASAGTGIYEQYF	TGTGCCAGCGCTGGGACAGGGATTTACGAGCAGTACTTC
TRBV7-2	few	TRBJ2-1	TRBD1	CASSDRTGYNEQFF	TGTGCCAGCAGCGACAGGACAGGCTACAATGAGCAGTTCTTC
TRBV18	.	TRBJ2-7	.	CASSPPFSSYEQYF	TGTGCCAGCTCACCACCGTTTAGCTCCTACGAGCAGTACTTC
TRBV5-4	few	TRBJ1-5	.	CASSNQGARQPQHF	TGTGCCAGCAGCAACCAGGGTGCTCGGCAGCCCCAGCATTTT
TRBV7-3	few	TRBJ2-1	TRBD2	CASSLRLAEYNEQFF	TGTGCCAGCAGCCTTAGACTAGCAGAGTACAATGAGCAGTTCTTC
TRBV7-2	.	TRBJ2-3	.	CASSLGISGGTDTQYF	TGTGCCAGCAGCTTAGGTATTTCAGGGGGCACAGATACGCAGTATTTT
TRBV15	.	TRBJ2-7	.	CATSRDRDNYEQYF	TGTGCCACCAGCAGAGATAGGGACAACTACGAGCAGTACTTC
TRBV5-6	few	TRBJ2-7	.	CASSLLALGPYEQYF	TGTGCCAGCAGCTTGTTGGCGCTGGGGCCCTACGAGCAGTACTTC
TRBV28	.	TRBJ1-4	TRBD1	CAITPGQGATNEKLFF	TGTGCCATAACTCCGGGACAGGGGGCCACTAATGAAAAACTGTTTTTT
TRBV30	.	TRBJ2-1	.	CAWNLGGTAFF	TGTGCCTGGAATCTGGGGGGTACCGCGTTCTTC
TRBV7-6	few	TRBJ2-1	TRBD2	CASSLNSGSYNEQFF	TGTGCCAGCAGCTTGAATAGCGGGTCCTACAATGAGCAGTTCTTC